The clone carrying this TCR beta chain was seen repeatedly, ten times or more. Each CDR3 protein gets one entry after TCRdb re-called the 5' RACE reads with MiXCR. Among 250,000 to 300,000 distinct CDR3 sequences, around 8% were seen once, and the ten largest hold about 20%. These data are taken from a study of T-cell memory formation after mild COVID-19. This TCR derives from a man between 18 and 29 years old who had mild COVID-19 (a few samples of this study predate the infection). Cell type and time point are not known. Sequencing used PBMCs or a T cell subset sorted from them (not recorded which).

CDR3 residues: CASSFVGMAEKLFF. The DNA for the CDR3 is TGTGCCAGCAGTTTTGTGGGGATGGCTGAAAAACTGTTTTTT. The gene calls are TRBV12-3 or TRBV12-4 and TRBJ1-4; D not resolved. CDR3 size: 14 residues. V gave up 3 bases and J gave up 7 bases, with 12 bases separating them.